This note documents a single T cell receptor (beta chain) sequence. The record originates from a study of OX40 agonist ivuxolimab in advanced cancers. Study-level information: Averaging 60 years in age, with a range of roughly 23 to 80, the cohort was 65% to 90% male.

The protocol was immunoSEQ multiplex PCR, while the TCRdb copy is restricted to in-frame clones and leaves out a portion. The sample carries some 35,000 clones, about 89% recorded once. Germline assignment: CDR1 MGHDK and CDR2 SYGVNS. The CDR3 runs 13 residues. V dropped 3 bases and J dropped 8 bases, with 12 bases sitting between them. The V call is TRBV25-1, the J call TRBJ2-3, with D perhaps TRBD1 or TRBD2 (5 bases each). The specimen comprised CD4+ or CD8+ T cells sorted from blood, sampled in a trial of the OX40 agonist ivuxolimab. The sequence was obtained from an adult with an advanced solid tumor such as melanoma, head and neck, liver or kidney cancer. Here the CDR3 reads CASSESRGSTQYF. Written as DNA, the CDR3 is TGTGCCAGCAGTGAGTCGAGGGGTAGTACGCAGTATTTT.